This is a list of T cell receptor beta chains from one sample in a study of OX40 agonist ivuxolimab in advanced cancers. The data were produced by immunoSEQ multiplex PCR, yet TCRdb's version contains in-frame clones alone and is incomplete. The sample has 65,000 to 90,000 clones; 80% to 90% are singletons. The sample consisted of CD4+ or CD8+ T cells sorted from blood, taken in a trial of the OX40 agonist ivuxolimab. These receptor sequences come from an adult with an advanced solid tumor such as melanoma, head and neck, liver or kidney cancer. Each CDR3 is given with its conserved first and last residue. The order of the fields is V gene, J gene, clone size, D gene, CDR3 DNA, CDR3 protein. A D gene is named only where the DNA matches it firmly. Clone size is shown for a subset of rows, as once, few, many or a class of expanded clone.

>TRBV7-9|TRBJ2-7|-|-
TGTGCCAGCAGCTCCCCGGGAGCCCCCTACGAGCAGTACTTC
CASSSPGAPYEQYF
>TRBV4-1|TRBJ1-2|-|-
TGCGCCAGCAGCCAAGTCCCCGTACAAGGAAACTATGGCTACACCTTC
CASSQVPVQGNYGYTF
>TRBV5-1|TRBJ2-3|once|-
TGCGCCAGCAGCTTGCCCTCACAGGGTCGGAGCACAGATACGCAGTATTTT
CASSLPSQGRSTDTQYF
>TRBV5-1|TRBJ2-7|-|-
TGCGCCAGCAGCTTGGCAGACTCGTCCCCCTCCTACGAGCAGTACTTC
CASSLADSSPSYEQYF
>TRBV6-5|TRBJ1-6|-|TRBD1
TGTGCCAGCAGTTATGGGACAGGGGAATCACCCCTCCACTTT
CASSYGTGESPLHF
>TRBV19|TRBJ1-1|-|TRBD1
TGTGCCAGTAGTGTCCACCGGGACAGGGGAGTGAACACTGAAGCTTTCTTT
CASSVHRDRGVNTEAFF
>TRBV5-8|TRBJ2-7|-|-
TGTGCCAGCAGCTTGAGGCAGTCGACTTTCTACGAGCAGTACTTC
CASSLRQSTFYEQYF
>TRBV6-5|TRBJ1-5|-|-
TGTGCCAGCAAGGCGGCCCAAGGGCCCCAGCATTTT
CASKAAQGPQHF
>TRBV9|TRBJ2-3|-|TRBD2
TGTGCCAGCAGCGTAGGCTCGGGAGGGCCTATAGATACGCAGTATTTT
CASSVGSGGPIDTQYF
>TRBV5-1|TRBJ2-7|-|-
TGCGCCAGCAGCTTGTCAAGCTACGAGCAGTACTTC
CASSLSSYEQYF
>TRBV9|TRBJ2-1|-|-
TGTGCCAGCAGCGTAGGGGATAGAGAGCAGTTCTTC
CASSVGDREQFF
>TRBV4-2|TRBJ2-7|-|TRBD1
TGTGCCAGCAGCCAACTCCAGGGGGAGAACTACGAGCAGTACTTC
CASSQLQGENYEQYF
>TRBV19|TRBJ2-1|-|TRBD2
TGTGCCAGTAGTATAGCGGGGGGGCTTGAGCAGTTCTTC
CASSIAGGLEQFF
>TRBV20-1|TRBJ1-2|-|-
TGCAGTGCCCTTGGAGGCGGCTACACCTTC
CSALGGGYTF
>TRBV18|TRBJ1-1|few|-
TGTGCCAGCTCACCACGGCGGGGGGCAGACACTGAAGCTTTCTTT
CASSPRRGADTEAFF
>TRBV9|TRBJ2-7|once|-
TGTGCCAGCAGCGAGGGGGGGGTCGGGTACGAGCAGTACTTC
CASSEGGVGYEQYF
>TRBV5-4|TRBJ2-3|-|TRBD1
TGTGCCAGCAGCTTGGGACAGGGGGCAGATACGCAGTATTTT
CASSLGQGADTQYF
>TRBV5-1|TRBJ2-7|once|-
TGCGCCAGCAGCTCCGCCGGAAAAGGGGCCTCCTACGAGCAGTACTTC
CASSSAGKGASYEQYF
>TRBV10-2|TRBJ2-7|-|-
TGCGCCACCGAACAGGCTCTCTCTCTCGAGCAGTACTTC
CATEQALSLEQYF
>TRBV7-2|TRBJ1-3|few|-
TGTGCCAGCAGCGGGACCTCTGGAAACACCATATATTTT
CASSGTSGNTIYF
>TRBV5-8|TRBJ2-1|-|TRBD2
TGTGCCAGCAGCTTGGGACTAGCGGGAGTATACAATGAGCAGTTCTTC
CASSLGLAGVYNEQFF
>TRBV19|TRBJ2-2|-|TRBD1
TGTGCCAGTAGGACAGGGATTGGCACCGGGGAGCTGTTTTTT
CASRTGIGTGELFF
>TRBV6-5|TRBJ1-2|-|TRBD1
TGTGCCAGCAGTTATGAGACAGGGGCCTCGGGAACCTTC
CASSYETGASGTF
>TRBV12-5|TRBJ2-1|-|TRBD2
TGTGCTAGTGGCAGCGGGAATATGGCCTACAATGAGCAGTTCTTC
CASGSGNMAYNEQFF
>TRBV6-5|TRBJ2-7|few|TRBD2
TGTGCCAGCCGACTAGCGGTTTCCTACGAGCAGTACTTC
CASRLAVSYEQYF
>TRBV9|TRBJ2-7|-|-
TGTGCCAGCAGCCTCGAGGGGCGCGGAGAGCAGTACTTC
CASSLEGRGEQYF